This T cell receptor (beta chain) is drawn from a study of blood T cell repertoires in COVID-19 (dated by TCRdb to between 2020 and 2021). About the full investigation: The collaborator samples originated in the United States, Italy and Spain and spanned the acute and convalescent phases of COVID-19. The material from the prospective study consisted of cDNA or gDNA derived from T cells, B-cell-depleted T cells, or PBMCs. Subjects who had been exposed to COVID-19, were actively infected with it, or had recovered from it provided the deeply sampled blood TCRbeta repertoires that made up the dataset. A freely available public database, intended as a resource for researchers studying the immune response to SARS-CoV-2, is where the repertoires were released. Samples came from the ongoing ImmuneRACE study (first 160 participants) plus 1,254 subjects from 6 global collaborators. A de-identified subject ID, COVID-19 status, age in years and sex were almost always included in the sample metadata. Where available, HLA class I and class II types were obtained from metadata supplied by the sample provider rather than from assay-based typing.

The germline V and J ends show losses of 5 bases and 8 bases respectively, and no gene match explains 5 bases of the junction. CDR1 and CDR2 are drawn from the germline V gene (reference sequence): PRHDT, FYEKMQ. CDR3 length: 13 amino acids, cysteine to phenylalanine. Only CDR3 DNA remains: 39 bases, in frame from the first base. The immunoSEQ Assay, a bias-controlled multiplex PCR, was used to amplify TCRbeta CDR3 regions from genomic DNA. In the original analysis: Within the assay, amplification of reference gene primers was used to estimate how many nucleated cells each sample contained. Sequence reads were collapsed and filtered to measure the absolute abundance of every unique TCRbeta CDR3 rearrangement. For each sample, productive Simpson clonality was calculated by taking the square root of Simpson's diversity index across productive rearrangements. The immuneACCESS repertoire file appears here via TCRdb, limited to in-frame rearrangements. These files lack a portion of the clones; in checked studies, under half of the deficit traces to unresolved V genes, and the cause of the others is not known. Clone size and V and J calls were adopted from that table, with D and trimming inferred from the DNA. The sample table contains approximately 280,000 clones; only one count was recorded for 85% of them. 2% to 3% of the sample lies in the top ten.

Regarding this clone: It has no known antigen specificity. No much larger clone is present one base from it, and per-base qualities are unavailable.

Summary of the overall study and its limitations: Clinical and demographic metadata were provided uncurated, with the amount varying by source and participant.

Enrolling through a virtual design, the prospective study's participants ranged in age from about 18 to 89 years and lived across roughly 23 United States geographic areas. In the prospective study, participants were assigned to cohorts based on the clinical history participants reported in a screening survey and a study questionnaire. Recovered participants in ImmuneRACE Cohort 3 were defined as having two consecutive negative NP/OP PCR tests, clearance from a healthcare professional, or resolution of symptoms. Mobile phlebotomists in the prospective study collected whole blood, serum and a nasopharyngeal or oropharyngeal swab from every participant. Additional blood draws and questionnaires over an approximately 2-month period could optionally be provided by prospective study participants. Prospective study blood samples were shipped either frozen or at room temperature before DNA extraction.

This receptor chain uses TRBV13 and TRBJ2-1, with 8 junctional bases fitting TRBD1. The clonotype was recovered from a woman between 45 and 65 years old who had recovered from COVID-19. Material: PBMCs or T cells enriched from blood (not recorded which). In nucleotides, the sequence is TGTGCCAGCAGCGGACACAGGGGGGATGAGCAGTTCTTC. The resulting protein is CASSGHRGDEQFF.